This TCR beta chain was observed in a study of blood T cell repertoires in COVID-19. At the level of the study: Sites in the United States, Italy and Spain provided acute and convalescent COVID-19 samples. PBMCs, B-cell-depleted T cells, or T cells were the source of the cDNA or gDNA that made up the material.

The CDR3 has 15 residues. Germline lookup yields CDR1 LNHDA and CDR2 SQIVND (reference sequence). V lost 0 bases, J lost 10 bases, and 13 bases lay in between. As originally analysed: Amplification of reference gene primers was used by the study to estimate nucleated cell counts. Assay: immunoSEQ multiplex PCR; the TCRdb copy retains only in-frame clones and omits some. V and J calls and clone size are as listed in that table; D and trimming were resolved from the DNA. The sample shows 150,000 to 180,000 clones, 78% of them seen only once. The sample comprised peripheral blood. The origin of this receptor is a man older than 75 with acute or convalescent COVID-19. This rearrangement joins TRBV19 to TRBJ1-6; TRBD1 might be the D (6 bases). As DNA, the CDR3 is TGTGCCAGTAGTATAGATCCGACAGGCCCCTCACCCCTCCACTTT. It translates to CASSIDPTGPSPLHF.